The clone carrying this TCR beta chain was seen ten or more times. Its specificity is unknown. The data originate from a study of CD8 T cells in ankylosing spondylitis. Points from the study as a whole: Within ankylosing spondylitis blood, a TCR beta motif made up of several highly homologous variants appeared to be characteristic. Matched ankylosing spondylitis synovial fluid reportedly showed significant enrichment of disease-linked clones.

With 4 bases removed from V and 5 bases from J, the gap between germline ends came to 11 bases. The CDR3 length is 13 residues. Germline assignment: CDR1 LGHDT and CDR2 YNNKEL (reference sequence). One entry per CDR3 protein results from TCRdb running MiXCR on the 5' RACE reads. The data show some 140,000 distinct CDR3 sequences, roughly an eighth seen once. The clonotype originates from a female donor with ankylosing spondylitis or in good health (not recorded which). The chain uses TRBV3-1 and TRBJ1-1; D might be TRBD1 (6 bases). The specimen sequenced was blood, either unsorted or a sorted T cell fraction (not recorded which). The DNA of the CDR3 is TGTGCCAGCAGCCCCACAGGGAGGACTGAAGCTTTCTTT. Translation gives CASSPTGRTEAFF.